These T cell receptor beta chains were read from a single sample in a study of patients and donors after allogeneic stem cell transplantation. From the RT-PCR reads, TCRdb called clonotypes with MiXCR, one entry per CDR3 protein. The table records about 150,000 distinct CDR3 sequences, about a third of them present only once. The sample consisted of blood, either unsorted or a sorted T cell fraction (not recorded which). These receptors were taken from a human donor who was either an allogeneic HSCT recipient or a stem cell or donor lymphocyte infusion donor (not recorded which). It is not recorded whose cells these are; they may come from a transplant donor. The CDR3 runs from the conserved cysteine through the conserved F or W. A D gene is named only where the DNA matches it firmly. Only some rows state a clone size, as once, few, many or a class for expanded clones.

D gene: NA; V gene: TRBV24-1; clone size: NA; J gene: TRBJ2-1; CDR3 DNA: TGTGCCACCAGTGGACCGGGACCGGGTCTGAATGAGCAGTTCTTC; CDR3 protein: CATSGPGPGLNEQFF
D gene: NA; V gene: TRBV3-1; clone size: once; J gene: TRBJ2-5; CDR3 DNA: TGTGCCAGCAGCCAATTTGAGACCCAGTACTTC; CDR3 protein: CASSQFETQYF
D gene: NA; V gene: TRBV6-5; clone size: NA; J gene: TRBJ1-6; CDR3 DNA: TGTGCCAGCTCCGGCACCCGTTACAGGTTCAGCTCCTATAATTCACCCCTCCACTTT; CDR3 protein: CASSGTRYRFSSYNSPLHF
D gene: TRBD1; V gene: TRBV20-1; clone size: medium-sized; J gene: TRBJ1-5; CDR3 DNA: TGCAGTGCTAGAGCATCGACAGGGAAGGGGCCCCAGCATTTT; CDR3 protein: CSARASTGKGPQHF
D gene: NA; V gene: TRBV6-5; clone size: few; J gene: TRBJ1-3; CDR3 DNA: TGTGCCAGCAGTTACCGGCAAGTCTCTGGAAACACCATATATTTT; CDR3 protein: CASSYRQVSGNTIYF
D gene: NA; V gene: TRBV9; clone size: once; J gene: TRBJ2-3; CDR3 DNA: TGTGCCAGCAGCTACTACAGAGACTCAAGCACAGATACGCAGAATTTT; CDR3 protein: CASSYYRDSSTDTQNF
D gene: TRBD1; V gene: TRBV27; clone size: NA; J gene: TRBJ1-5; CDR3 DNA: TGTGCCAGCAGTTCATCAGGGGGTCCAGGTGGGAGCAATCAGCCCCAGCATTTT; CDR3 protein: CASSSSGGPGGSNQPQHF
D gene: NA; V gene: TRBV5-1; clone size: few; J gene: TRBJ2-1; CDR3 DNA: TGCGCCAGCAGCGCAACCCGGGTGCTCCCTCGCAATGAGCAGTTCTTC; CDR3 protein: CASSATRVLPRNEQFF
D gene: NA; V gene: TRBV12-3/TRBV12-4; clone size: NA; J gene: TRBJ1-3; CDR3 DNA: TGTGCCAGCAGTTTGAGCGACTTAGGTGGAAACACCATATATTTT; CDR3 protein: CASSLSDLGGNTIYF
D gene: NA; V gene: TRBV16; clone size: NA; J gene: TRBJ1-2; CDR3 DNA: TGTGCCAGCAGCCAGCAGGGAAGCTATGGCTACACCTTC; CDR3 protein: CASSQQGSYGYTF
D gene: NA; V gene: TRBV27; clone size: NA; J gene: TRBJ1-1; CDR3 DNA: TGTGCCAGCAGACCGACAGGAGGCACTGAAGCTTTCTTT; CDR3 protein: CASRPTGGTEAFF
D gene: NA; V gene: TRBV4-2; clone size: NA; J gene: TRBJ2-4; CDR3 DNA: TGTGCCAGCAGCCAAGAGCAGGCGGGGACCCAATTTCAGTACTTC; CDR3 protein: CASSQEQAGTQFQYF
D gene: NA; V gene: TRBV3-1; clone size: NA; J gene: TRBJ1-1; CDR3 DNA: TGTGCCATTGCGGACACCTCCAGGAACACTGAAGCTTTCTTT; CDR3 protein: CAIADTSRNTEAFF
D gene: TRBD1; V gene: TRBV6-2/TRBV6-3; clone size: few; J gene: TRBJ1-2; CDR3 DNA: TGTGCCAGCAGGACGACAGGGCGCTATGGCTACACCTTC; CDR3 protein: CASRTTGRYGYTF
D gene: NA; V gene: TRBV4-3; clone size: NA; J gene: TRBJ2-7; CDR3 DNA: TGCGCCAGCAGCCCTACGCTCTTAGACGAGCAGTACTTC; CDR3 protein: CASSPTLLDEQYF
D gene: NA; V gene: TRBV12-3/TRBV12-4; clone size: NA; J gene: TRBJ1-2; CDR3 DNA: TGTGCCATAGCAGGGTTTCTAGCTAACTATGGCTACACCTTC; CDR3 protein: CAIAGFLANYGYTF
D gene: NA; V gene: TRBV27; clone size: NA; J gene: TRBJ1-2; CDR3 DNA: TGTGCCAGCAGTTTAAGCCGACAGACGGGCTACACCTTC; CDR3 protein: CASSLSRQTGYTF
D gene: NA; V gene: TRBV10-3; clone size: few; J gene: TRBJ2-2; CDR3 DNA: TGTGCCATCAGTGAGGCCCCCGGGGAGCTGTTTTTT; CDR3 protein: CAISEAPGELFF
D gene: NA; V gene: TRBV6-5; clone size: NA; J gene: TRBJ1-2; CDR3 DNA: TGTGCCAGCAGTCTATCGGATGCACACTATGGCTACACCTTC; CDR3 protein: CASSLSDAHYGYTF
D gene: NA; V gene: TRBV9; clone size: NA; J gene: TRBJ2-1; CDR3 DNA: TGTGCCAGCAGCGTAGAACTAGCTGCGGATGAGCAGTTCTTC; CDR3 protein: CASSVELAADEQFF
D gene: TRBD1; V gene: TRBV7-9; clone size: few; J gene: TRBJ1-4; CDR3 DNA: TGTGCCAGCAGCTTAGAGGGGACAGGGGGCGAAAAACTGTTTTTT; CDR3 protein: CASSLEGTGGEKLFF
D gene: NA; V gene: TRBV7-9; clone size: NA; J gene: TRBJ1-1; CDR3 DNA: TGTGCCAGCAGCCCACCCTTGGGCAGGGCAAAGAACACTGAAGCTTTCTTT; CDR3 protein: CASSPPLGRAKNTEAFF
D gene: NA; V gene: TRBV12-3/TRBV12-4; clone size: NA; J gene: TRBJ2-3; CDR3 DNA: TGTGCCAGCAGTTTAGAAAGTCGGGCGTTAACTAGCACAGATACGCAGTATTTT; CDR3 protein: CASSLESRALTSTDTQYF
D gene: NA; V gene: TRBV12-3/TRBV12-4; clone size: NA; J gene: TRBJ1-1; CDR3 DNA: TGTGCCAGCAGCCTCGGCAACGAAGCTTTCTTT; CDR3 protein: CASSLGNEAFF